This T cell receptor (beta chain) was sequenced during a study of blood T cell repertoires in COVID-19. At the level of the study: The samples span acute and convalescent COVID-19 from the United States, Italy and Spain. Sample material is recorded as cDNA or gDNA derived from T cells, B-cell-depleted T cells, or PBMCs.

The CDR3 is 16 residues long. Germline lookup yields CDR1 SNHLY and CDR2 FYNNEI. V shed 8 bases and J 8 bases; nucleotides not matched to a gene: 20. In the authors' methods: The assay estimated nucleated cells by amplifying reference gene primers. TCRdb's copy holds only in-frame clones and misses some; the assay was immunoSEQ multiplex PCR. Clonal size and the V and J genes are those of that table, whereas D and trimming came from the DNA. The sample records fewer than 300,000 clones, under 90% being singletons. This TCR was recovered from a woman aged 18 to 35 with acute or convalescent COVID-19. Sequenced material: peripheral blood. The rearrangement uses TRBV2 and TRBJ1-2; 7 bases map to TRBD1. CDR3 region: CASSILWSDRAEGYTF. As DNA, the CDR3 is TGTGCCAGCTCAATACTATGGTCCGACAGGGCGGAAGGCTACACCTTC.